Shown below are 2 T cell receptor beta chains from a single sample sequenced in a study of CD8+ T cells in alopecia areata. The sequencing template was cDNA reverse transcribed from extracted RNA. Measured with immunoSEQ multiplex PCR; TCRdb has only the in-frame clones, and not every one. The repertoire holds 65,000 to 100,000 clones, with 51% as singletons. The sequenced material came from NKG2D-high CD8+ T cells sorted from blood. The receptor set was obtained from a human donor with alopecia areata.

The rearrangement joins TRBV28 to TRBJ2-7; D not certain. Trimming pared 10 bases from V and 3 bases from J, leaving 16 bases between. Looked up from germline, CDR1 is MDHEN and CDR2 is SYDVKM. The length of the CDR3 is 13 residues. The CDR3: CATRTSQSYEQYF. The DNA of the CDR3 is TGTGCCACCAGGACGTCGCAAAGCTACGAGCAGTACTTC.

The CDR3 here is CASRGDGHNEQFF. The CDR3 coding sequence is TGTGCCAGCAGGGGGGACGGGCACAATGAGCAGTTCTTC. V and J are TRBV6-6 and TRBJ2-1; possibly TRBD1 or TRBD2 for D (5 bases each). Germline CDR1 is MNHNY and CDR2 is SVGAGI (reference sequence). The V end was cut by 6 bases, the J end by 5 bases, with 11 bases between. CDR3 length: 13 residues.